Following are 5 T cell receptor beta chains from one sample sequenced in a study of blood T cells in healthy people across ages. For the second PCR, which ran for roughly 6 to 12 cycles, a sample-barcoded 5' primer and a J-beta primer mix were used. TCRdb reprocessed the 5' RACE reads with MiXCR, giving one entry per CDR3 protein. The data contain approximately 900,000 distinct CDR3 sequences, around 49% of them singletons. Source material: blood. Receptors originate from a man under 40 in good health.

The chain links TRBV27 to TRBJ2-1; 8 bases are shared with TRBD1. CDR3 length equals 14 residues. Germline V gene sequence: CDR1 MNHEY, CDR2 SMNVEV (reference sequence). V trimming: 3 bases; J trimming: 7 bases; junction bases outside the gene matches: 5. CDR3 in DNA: TGTGCCAGCAGTTTCCCAGGGGGCTGGAATGAGCAGTTCTTC. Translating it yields CASSFPGGWNEQFF.

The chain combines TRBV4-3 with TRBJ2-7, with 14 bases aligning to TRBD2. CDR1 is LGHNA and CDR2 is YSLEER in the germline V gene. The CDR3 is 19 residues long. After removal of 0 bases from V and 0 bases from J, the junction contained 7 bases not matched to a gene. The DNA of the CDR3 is TGCGCCAGCAGCCAAGATCGTGGACTAGCGGGGGGCGGCTCCTACGAGCAGTACTTC. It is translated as CASSQDRGLAGGGSYEQYF.

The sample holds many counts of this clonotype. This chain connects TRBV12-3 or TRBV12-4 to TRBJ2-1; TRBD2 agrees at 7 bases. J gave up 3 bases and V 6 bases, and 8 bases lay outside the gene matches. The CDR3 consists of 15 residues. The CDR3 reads CASSLSSGGYNEQFF. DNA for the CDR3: TGTGCCAGCAGCTTATCCTCGGGGGGCTACAATGAGCAGTTCTTC.

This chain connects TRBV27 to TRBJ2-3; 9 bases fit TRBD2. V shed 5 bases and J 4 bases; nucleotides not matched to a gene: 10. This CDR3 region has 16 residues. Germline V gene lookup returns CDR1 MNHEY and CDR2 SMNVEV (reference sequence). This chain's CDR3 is CASSPVAGEVADTQYF. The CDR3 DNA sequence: TGTGCCAGCAGTCCCGTAGCGGGGGAGGTTGCAGATACGCAGTATTTT.

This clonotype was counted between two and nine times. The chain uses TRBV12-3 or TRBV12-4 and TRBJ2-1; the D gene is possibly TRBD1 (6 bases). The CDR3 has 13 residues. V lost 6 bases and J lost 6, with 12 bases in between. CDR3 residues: CASRNRVGNEQFF. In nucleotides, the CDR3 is TGTGCCAGCAGAAACAGGGTGGGCAATGAGCAGTTCTTC.